This entry lists 20 T cell receptor beta chains sequenced from one sample in a study of regulatory T cells in long-lasting Graves disease. Libraries of TCR beta came from iRepertoire HTBI primers plus Arm-PCR of CDR3 regions. MiXCR, run by TCRdb on the multiplex PCR reads, gives a single entry per CDR3 protein. The sample has fewer than 400,000 distinct CDR3 sequences, about 20% seen once. Time point described: persistent/refractory GD, antithyroid drugs over 5 years with positive TRAb. The TCR library used RNA extracted from PBMCs. The material sequenced was peripheral blood mononuclear cells (PBMCs), taken when the disease was refractory, from a patient treated with antithyroid drugs. Receptors originate from a female donor with Graves disease.

This clonotype was seen ten or more times. The chain links TRBV2 to TRBJ1-1, with 8 positions matching TRBD1. Unmatched junction bases numbered 14, after V lost 6 bases and J lost 11 bases. In germline, CDR1 is SNHLY, CDR2 FYNNEI. There are 14 residues in the CDR3. The CDR3 nucleotides are TGTGCCAGCAGCCCACACCTCCAGGGGGCGGGGGCTTTCTTT. It codes for CASSPHLQGAGAFF.

This clonotype was picked up many times. The chain couples TRBV28 to TRBJ1-1; D gene uncertain. The CDR3 runs to 13 residues. Trimming removed 4 bases from V and 1 base from J, with 7 bases in between. Per the germline V gene, CDR1 is MDHEN and CDR2 is SYDVKM. Written as DNA, the CDR3 is TGTGCCAGCAGTTACAGTCAGAACACTGAAGCTTTCTTT. This translates into CASSYSQNTEAFF.

This clonotype has just a few counts. V gene TRBV7-9 combines with J gene TRBJ2-1, with D uncertain. Germline V gene lookup returns CDR1 SEHNR and CDR2 FQNEAQ (reference sequence). V lost 5 bases, J lost 12 bases, and 14 bases lay in between. The CDR3 extends over 12 amino acids. CDR3 protein: CASSISLGWQFF. The CDR3 DNA is TGTGCCAGCAGCATTAGCCTAGGTTGGCAGTTCTTC.

This clonotype was detected only a few times. This sequence joins TRBV29-1 and TRBJ2-2, with TRBD2 matching over 9 bases. Germline-derived CDR1 and CDR2 are SQVTM and ANQGSEA. CDR3 length: 16 amino acids. V lost 1 base, J lost 4 bases, and 7 bases stayed unmatched. CDR3 sequence: CSVEGDASGITGELFF. In nucleotides, the CDR3 is TGCAGCGTTGAAGGAGATGCTAGCGGGATCACCGGGGAGCTGTTTTTT.

In this sample, this clonotype turned up a few times. The chain links TRBV27 to TRBJ2-7, with 9 bases aligning to TRBD2. The ends lost 5 bases at V and 5 bases at J; junction bases unmatched: 4. CDR1 is MNHEY and CDR2 is SMNVEV in the germline V gene (reference sequence). The CDR3 is 13 residues long. This CDR3 is CASSLLAGNEQYF. Written as DNA, the CDR3 is TGTGCCAGCAGTCTACTAGCGGGCAACGAGCAGTACTTC.

Many counts were recorded for this clonotype. The chain uses TRBV6-2 or TRBV6-3 and TRBJ2-7, with 11 bases fitting TRBD2. Germline CDR1 MNHEY, CDR2 SVGEGT. The CDR3 totals 16 residues. J lost 6 bases, V lost 6 bases, and 13 bases had no gene match. For the CDR3, the DNA is TGTGCCAGCAGAAGACCGGGACTAGCGGACGGGGTCGAGCAGTACTTC. This gives the protein CASRRPGLADGVEQYF.

This clonotype was counted at least ten times. The chain carries TRBV6-2 or TRBV6-3 and TRBJ2-5, with a weak D call TRBD2 (5 bases). CDR3 length: 15 amino acids. The V gene lost 2 bases and the J gene lost 2 bases, with 12 bases spanning the gap. The germline V gene encodes CDR1 MNHEY and CDR2 SVGEGT. Written as DNA, the CDR3 is TGTGCCAGCAGTTACAGGTCTAGCAGACAAGAGACCCAGTACTTC. Its translation: CASSYRSSRQETQYF.

V gene TRBV20-1 combines with J gene TRBJ2-2; TRBD2 is a possible D gene (5 bases). Germline lookup yields CDR1 DFQATT and CDR2 SNEGSKA (reference sequence). V lost 6 bases and J lost 3, with 8 bases in between. The CDR3 contains 12 residues. The CDR3 sequence is CSASRDTGELFF. CDR3 coding DNA: TGCAGTGCCTCGAGGGACACCGGGGAGCTGTTTTTT.

The rearrangement links TRBV12-3 or TRBV12-4 to TRBJ1-5; 10 bases are shared with TRBD1. Trimming took 5 bases from V and 8 from J; bases not matched to a gene: 12. The CDR3 has 16 amino acids. The CDR3, as DNA: TGTGCCAGCAGTCCCACGGGGGGGACAGGGGCGAAGCCCCAGCATTTT. Its protein product is CASSPTGGTGAKPQHF.

This clonotype was detected ten times or more. The chain has TRBV7-2 and TRBJ2-7; 15 nucleotides align to TRBD2. Germline V lookup: CDR1 SGHTA, CDR2 FQGNSA. This CDR3 has 16 residues. Losses at the gene ends were 3 bases for V and 7 bases for J; bases not matched to a gene: 7. The CDR3 DNA is TGTGCCAGCAGCTTCACTCCGGGACTAGCGGGAGGTGAGCAGTACTTC. Its protein is CASSFTPGLAGGEQYF. Using reference TRBV7-2 and TRBJ2-7 for the parts outside the CDR3, the full variable domain is GAGVSQSPSNKVTEKGKDVELRCDPISGHTALYWYRQSLGQGLEFLIYFQGNSAPDKSGLPSDRFSAERTGGSVSTLTIQRTQQEDSAVYLCASSFTPGLAGGEQYFGPGTRLTVT.

V usage is TRBV25-1 and J usage is TRBJ1-1; D is possibly TRBD1 (5 bases). Germline loops: CDR1 MGHDK, CDR2 SYGVNS. V lost 10 bases and J lost 4, with 13 bases in between. The CDR3 has 12 residues. The CDR3 DNA sequence: TGTGCCACCATAAGGGGAGTCACTGAAGCTTTCTTT. As protein: CATIRGVTEAFF. Full variable domain (remainder filled in from reference TRBV25-1 and TRBJ1-1): EADIYQTPRYLVIGTGKKITLECSQTMGHDKMYWYQQDPGMELHLIHYSYGVNSTEKGDLSSESTVSRIRTEHFPLTLESARPSHTSQYLCATIRGVTEAFFGQGTRLTVV.

This clonotype has a handful of counts. The V call is TRBV6-2 or TRBV6-3, the J call TRBJ1-1, with D tentatively TRBD1 (5 bases). Germline-derived CDR1 and CDR2 are MNHEY and SVGEGT. The V and J ends lost 6 bases and 4 bases respectively, with 18 bases between them. This CDR3 has 15 residues. Written as DNA, the CDR3 is TGTGCCAGCAGGGGGGGGGGGGTCTTAGGCACTGAAGCTTTCTTT. It specifies CASRGGGVLGTEAFF.

The sample holds many counts of this clonotype. The rearrangement joins TRBV27 to TRBJ2-5; unclear D gene. CDR3 size: 12 residues. The V gene lost 4 bases and the J gene lost 4 bases, with 7 bases spanning the gap. Germline CDR1 MNHEY, CDR2 SMNVEV (reference sequence). The CDR3 here is CASSYNGETQYF. CDR3 DNA sequence: TGTGCCAGCAGTTACAATGGAGAGACCCAGTACTTC.

J is TRBJ2-5 and V is TRBV5-1, with a possible D match to TRBD2 (6 bases). Looked up from germline, CDR1 is SGHRS and CDR2 is YFSETQ. This CDR3 is 14 amino acids long. The germline V and J ends were trimmed by 1 base and 3 bases, with 10 bases remaining between them. The CDR3 loop reads CASSLLASEETQYF. CDR3 nucleotide sequence: TGCGCCAGCAGCTTGCTGGCTAGCGAAGAGACCCAGTACTTC.

This clonotype has a count of ten or more. The V gene is TRBV11-2, the J gene TRBJ1-1; D gene uncertain. This CDR3 spans 15 amino acids. Germline CDR1 SGHAT, CDR2 FQNNGV. Trimming stripped 1 base from V and 3 bases from J, with 12 bases between. CDR3 in DNA: TGTGCCAGCAGCTTAGGGAGGAGTGGGGACACTGAAGCTTTCTTT. This gives the protein CASSLGRSGDTEAFF.

The sample holds a few counts of this clonotype. The rearrangement joins TRBV10-3 to TRBJ1-1, with TRBD1 as a possible D gene (6 bases). There are 17 residues in the CDR3. Germline V CDR1 and CDR2: ENHRY, SYGVKD. V was trimmed by 0 bases and J by 7 bases, leaving 21 bases between them. The CDR3 region is CAISESSSHQGSFEAFF. CDR3 in DNA: TGTGCCATCAGTGAGTCGAGTAGCCACCAGGGGAGTTTTGAAGCTTTCTTT.

This sequence joins TRBV7-2 and TRBJ1-1; D is undetermined. Trimming removed 4 bases at V and 4 bases at J, with 22 bases between. CDR3 length: 17 amino acids. Germline V gene lookup returns CDR1 SGHTA and CDR2 FQGNSA. The CDR3 DNA reads as TGTGCCAGCAGCTCCGAAACCCTGACCCCTGGGAGCACTGAAGCTTTCTTT. Amino acid sequence: CASSSETLTPGSTEAFF.

Comments on this clonotype: A far more abundant clone sits one base away, making this likely a read error. This rearrangement joins TRBV28 to TRBJ2-7; TRBD1 matches 9 bases. CDR3 length: 15 residues. Looked up from germline, CDR1 is MDHEN and CDR2 is SYDVKM. V was clipped by 6 bases and J by 2 bases; unmatched bases: 8. CDR3 sequence reads: CASSYGTGIPYEQYF. The CDR3 DNA follows: TGTGCCAGCAGCTACGGGACAGGGATCCCCTACGAGCAGTACTTC.

V and J are TRBV18 and TRBJ2-7, with D possibly being TRBD1 or TRBD2 (6 bases each). This CDR3 has 16 residues. The V end was cut by 3 bases, the J end by 1 base, with 16 bases between. Looked up from germline, CDR1 is KGHSH and CDR2 is LQKENI. CDR3 bases: TGTGCCAGCTCACCCTTCGGGGGCGCGAATTCCTACGAGCAGTACTTC. Its translation is CASSPFGGANSYEQYF.

This clonotype was seen many times. This chain connects TRBV2 to TRBJ2-5, with D uncertain. Germline CDR1 is SNHLY and CDR2 is FYNNEI. V shed 6 bases and J shed 4 bases, with 6 bases lying between them. The CDR3 covers 11 residues. CDR3 nucleotides: TGTGCCAGCAGAGCCTTAGAGACCCAGTACTTC. Its translation is CASRALETQYF.